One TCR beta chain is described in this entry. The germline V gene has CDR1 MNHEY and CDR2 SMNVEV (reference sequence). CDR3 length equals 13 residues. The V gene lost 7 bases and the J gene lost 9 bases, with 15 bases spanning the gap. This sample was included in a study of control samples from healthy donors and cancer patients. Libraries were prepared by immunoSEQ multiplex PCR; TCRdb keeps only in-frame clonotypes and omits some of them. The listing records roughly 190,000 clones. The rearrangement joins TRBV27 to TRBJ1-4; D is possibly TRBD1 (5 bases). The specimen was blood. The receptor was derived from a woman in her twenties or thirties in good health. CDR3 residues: CASMGGGPQKLFF. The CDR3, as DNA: TGTGCCAGCATGGGGGGGGGACCCCAAAAACTGTTTTTT. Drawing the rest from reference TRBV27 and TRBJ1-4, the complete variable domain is EAQVTQNPRYLITVTGKKLTVTCSQNMNHEYMSWYRQDPGLGLRQIYYSMNVEVTDKGDVPEGYKVSRKEKRNFPLILESPSPNQTSLYFCASMGGGPQKLFFGSGTQLSVL.